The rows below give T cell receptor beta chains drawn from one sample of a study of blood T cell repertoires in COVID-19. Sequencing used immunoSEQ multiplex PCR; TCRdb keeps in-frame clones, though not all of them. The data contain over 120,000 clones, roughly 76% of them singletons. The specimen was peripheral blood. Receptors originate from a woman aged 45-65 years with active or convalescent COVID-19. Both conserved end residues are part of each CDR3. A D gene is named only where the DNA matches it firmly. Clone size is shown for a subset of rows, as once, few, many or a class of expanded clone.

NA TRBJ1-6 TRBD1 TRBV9 CASSVGGTGLSSYNSPLHF TGTGCCAGCAGCGTAGGAGGGACAGGGCTGAGCTCCTATAATTCACCCCTCCACTTT
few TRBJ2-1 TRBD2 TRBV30 CAWSGTRDEQFF TGTGCCTGGAGTGGGACTAGGGATGAGCAGTTCTTC
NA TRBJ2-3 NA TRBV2 CASSEQGGGTDTQYF TGTGCCAGCAGTGAACAAGGCGGGGGCACAGATACGCAGTATTTT
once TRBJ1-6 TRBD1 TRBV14 CASRGQGVSPLHF TGTGCCAGCAGGGGACAGGGTGTTTCACCCCTCCACTTT
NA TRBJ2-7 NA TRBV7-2 CASSAQPGLEEQYF TGTGCCAGCAGCGCCCAACCGGGACTTGAAGAGCAGTACTTC
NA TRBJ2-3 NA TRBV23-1 CASSQPTGAESTDTQYF TGCGCCAGCAGTCAACCGACGGGTGCAGAGAGCACAGATACGCAGTATTTT
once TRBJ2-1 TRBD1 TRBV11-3 CASSQGGTGSYNEQFF TGTGCCAGCAGCCAAGGAGGGACAGGCTCGTACAATGAGCAGTTCTTC
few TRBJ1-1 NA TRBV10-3 CAISEVQGKGNTEAFF TGTGCCATCAGTGAGGTACAGGGTAAGGGGAACACTGAAGCTTTCTTT
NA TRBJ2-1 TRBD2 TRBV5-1 CASSYSGGEYNEQFF TGCGCCAGCAGCTATAGCGGGGGGGAATACAATGAGCAGTTCTTC
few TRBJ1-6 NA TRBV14 CASSPGRENSPLHF TGTGCCAGCAGTCCGGGGAGGGAGAACTCACCCCTCCACTTT
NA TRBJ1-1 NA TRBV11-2 CASSLGAGTEAFF TGTGCCAGCAGCTTGGGGGCGGGTACTGAAGCTTTCTTT
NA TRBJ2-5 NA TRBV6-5 CASSYSGGSQETQYF TGTGCCAGCAGTTACTCAGGGGGTTCCCAAGAGACCCAGTACTTC
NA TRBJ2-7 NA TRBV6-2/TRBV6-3 CASSIHRVGEQYF TGTGCCAGCAGCATCCACAGGGTTGGGGAGCAGTACTTC
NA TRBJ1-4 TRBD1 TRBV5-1 CASSPGTVNEKLFF TGCGCCAGCAGCCCCGGGACAGTTAATGAAAAACTGTTTTTT
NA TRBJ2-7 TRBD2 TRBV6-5 CASILTSGTYYEQYF TGTGCCAGCATTCTGACTAGCGGAACCTACTACGAGCAGTACTTC
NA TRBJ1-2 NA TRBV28 CASSLGAGGTYGYTF TGTGCCAGCAGTTTAGGTGCCGGGGGTACCTATGGCTACACCTTC
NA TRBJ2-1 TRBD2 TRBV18 CASSPTSGGPSSYNEQFF TGTGCCAGCTCACCAACTAGCGGGGGCCCTAGCTCCTACAATGAGCAGTTCTTC
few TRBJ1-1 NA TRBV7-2 CASRRQPNTEAFF TGTGCCAGCAGACGACAGCCGAACACTGAAGCTTTCTTT
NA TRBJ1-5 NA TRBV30 CAWKGGNQPQHF TGTGCCTGGAAGGGGGGCAATCAGCCCCAGCATTTT
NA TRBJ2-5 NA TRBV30 CAWSRGLKETQYF TGTGCCTGGAGTCGTGGACTTAAAGAGACCCAGTACTTC
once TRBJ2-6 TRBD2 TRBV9 CASSASGTGANVLTF TGTGCCAGCAGCGCTAGCGGGACTGGGGCCAACGTCCTGACTTTC
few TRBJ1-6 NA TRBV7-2 CASSLEGLRNSPLHF TGTGCCAGCAGCTTAGAGGGGCTACGGAATTCACCCCTCCACTTT
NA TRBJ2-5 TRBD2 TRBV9 CASSVASGGTQYF TGTGCCAGCAGCGTAGCTAGCGGGGGGACCCAGTACTTC
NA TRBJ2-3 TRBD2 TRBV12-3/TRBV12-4 CASTPGLGLYF TGTGCCAGCACCCCGGGACTAGGACTGTATTTT
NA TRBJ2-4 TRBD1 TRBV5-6 CASSLAVAGTGGKNIQYF TGTGCCAGCAGCTTGGCCGTTGCCGGGACAGGGGGAAAAAACATTCAGTACTTC
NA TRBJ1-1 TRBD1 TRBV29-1 CSVEEDRTLNTEAFF TGCAGCGTTGAGGAGGACAGGACTCTGAACACTGAAGCTTTCTTT
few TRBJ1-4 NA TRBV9 CASSYGGTTNEKLFF TGTGCCAGCAGCTACGGGGGGACAACTAATGAAAAACTGTTTTTT